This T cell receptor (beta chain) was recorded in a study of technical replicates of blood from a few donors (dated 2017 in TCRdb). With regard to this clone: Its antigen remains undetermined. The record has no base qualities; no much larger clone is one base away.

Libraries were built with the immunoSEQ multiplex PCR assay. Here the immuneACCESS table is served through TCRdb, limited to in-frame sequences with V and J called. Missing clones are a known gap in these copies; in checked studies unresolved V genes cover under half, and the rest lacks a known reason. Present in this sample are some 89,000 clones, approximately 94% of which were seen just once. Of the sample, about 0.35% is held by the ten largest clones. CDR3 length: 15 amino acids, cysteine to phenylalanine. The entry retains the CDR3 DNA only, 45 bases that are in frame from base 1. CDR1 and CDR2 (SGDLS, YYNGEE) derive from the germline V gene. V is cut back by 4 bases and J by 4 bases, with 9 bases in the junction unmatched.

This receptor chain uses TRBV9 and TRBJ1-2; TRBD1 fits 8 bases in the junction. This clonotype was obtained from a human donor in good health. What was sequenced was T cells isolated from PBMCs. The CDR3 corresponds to CASSTQGAEVYGYTF. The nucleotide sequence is TGTGCCAGCAGCACTCAGGGGGCTGAAGTCTATGGCTACACCTTC. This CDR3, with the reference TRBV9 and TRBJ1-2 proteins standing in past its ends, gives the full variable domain DSGVTQTPKHLITATGQRVTLRCSPRSGDLSVYWYQQSLDQGLQFLIQYYNGEERAKGNILERFSAQQFPDLHSELNLSSLELGDSALYFCASSTQGAEVYGYTFGSGTRLTVV.